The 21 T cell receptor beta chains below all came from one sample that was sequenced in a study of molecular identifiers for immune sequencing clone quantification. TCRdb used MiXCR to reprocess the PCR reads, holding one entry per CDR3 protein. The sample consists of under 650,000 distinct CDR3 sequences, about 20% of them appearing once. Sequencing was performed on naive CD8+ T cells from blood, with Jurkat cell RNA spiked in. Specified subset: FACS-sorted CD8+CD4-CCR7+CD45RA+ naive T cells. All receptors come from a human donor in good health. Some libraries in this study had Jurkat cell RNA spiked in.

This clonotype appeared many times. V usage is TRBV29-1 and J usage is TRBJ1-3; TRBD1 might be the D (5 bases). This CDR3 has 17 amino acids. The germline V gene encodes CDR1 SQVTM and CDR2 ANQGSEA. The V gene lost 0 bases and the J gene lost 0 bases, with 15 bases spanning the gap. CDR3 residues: CSVEEVQGRLSGNTIYF. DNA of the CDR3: TGCAGCGTTGAAGAGGTTCAGGGACGGCTCTCTGGAAACACCATATATTTT.

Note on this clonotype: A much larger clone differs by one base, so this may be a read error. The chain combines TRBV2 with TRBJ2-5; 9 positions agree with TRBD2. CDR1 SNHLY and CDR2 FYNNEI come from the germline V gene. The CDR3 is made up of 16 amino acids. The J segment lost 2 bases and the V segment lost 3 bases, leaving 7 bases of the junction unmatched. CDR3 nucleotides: TGTGCCAGCAGTGAGAGGCTAGCGGGGACACAAGAGACCCAGTACTTC. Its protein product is CASSERLAGTQETQYF.

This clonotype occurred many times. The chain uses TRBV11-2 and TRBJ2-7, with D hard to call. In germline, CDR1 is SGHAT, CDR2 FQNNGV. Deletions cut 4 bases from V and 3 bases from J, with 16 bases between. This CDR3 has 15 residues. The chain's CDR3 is CASSSVTAWIYEQYF. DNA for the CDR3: TGTGCCAGCAGCTCAGTAACAGCTTGGATCTACGAGCAGTACTTC. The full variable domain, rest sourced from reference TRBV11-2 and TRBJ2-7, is EAGVAQSPRYKIIEKRQSVAFWCNPISGHATLYWYQQILGQGPKLLIQFQNNGVVDDSQLPKDRFSAERLKGVDSTLKIQPAKLEDSAVYLCASSSVTAWIYEQYFGPGTRLTVT.

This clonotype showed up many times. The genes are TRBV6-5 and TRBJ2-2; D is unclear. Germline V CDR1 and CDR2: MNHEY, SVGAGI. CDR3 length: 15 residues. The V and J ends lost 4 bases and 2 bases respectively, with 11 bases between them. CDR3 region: CASSSLTSNTGELFF. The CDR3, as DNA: TGTGCCAGCAGTTCCCTTACAAGTAACACCGGGGAGCTGTTTTTT.

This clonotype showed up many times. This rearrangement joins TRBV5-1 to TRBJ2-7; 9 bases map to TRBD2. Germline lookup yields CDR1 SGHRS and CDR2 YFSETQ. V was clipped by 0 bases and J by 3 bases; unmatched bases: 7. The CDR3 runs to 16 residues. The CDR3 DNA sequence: TGCGCCAGCAGCTTGGAAAGTAGCGGGGGCCTCTACGAGCAGTACTTC. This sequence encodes CASSLESSGGLYEQYF.

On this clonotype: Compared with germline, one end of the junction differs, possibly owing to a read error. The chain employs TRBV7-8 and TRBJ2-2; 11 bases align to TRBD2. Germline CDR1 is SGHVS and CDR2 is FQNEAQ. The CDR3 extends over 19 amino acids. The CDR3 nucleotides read TGTGCCAGCAGCTTAGATCTAGCGGGGGGAATATCGAACGCCGGGGAGCTGTTTTTT. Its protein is CASSLDLAGGISNAGELFF.

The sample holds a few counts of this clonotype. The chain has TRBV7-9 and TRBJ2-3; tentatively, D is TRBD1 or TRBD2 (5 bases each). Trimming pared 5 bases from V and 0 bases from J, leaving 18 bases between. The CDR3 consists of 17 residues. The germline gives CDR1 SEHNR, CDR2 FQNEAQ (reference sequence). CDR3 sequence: CASSPLGASLSTDTQYF. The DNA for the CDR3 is TGTGCCAGCAGCCCTCTAGGGGCTAGCCTTAGCACAGATACGCAGTATTTT.

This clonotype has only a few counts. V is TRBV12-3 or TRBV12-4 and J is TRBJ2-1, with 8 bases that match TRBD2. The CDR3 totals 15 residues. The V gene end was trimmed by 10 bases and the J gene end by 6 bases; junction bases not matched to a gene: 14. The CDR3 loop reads CAIVRPGGLSNEQFF. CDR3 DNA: TGTGCCATCGTGAGGCCGGGAGGGTTGAGCAATGAGCAGTTCTTC.

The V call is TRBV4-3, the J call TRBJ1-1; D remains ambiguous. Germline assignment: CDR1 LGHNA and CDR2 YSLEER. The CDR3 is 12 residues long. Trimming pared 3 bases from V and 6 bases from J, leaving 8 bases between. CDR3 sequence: CASSQFGAEAFF. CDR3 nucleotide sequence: TGCGCCAGCAGCCAGTTCGGAGCTGAAGCTTTCTTT.

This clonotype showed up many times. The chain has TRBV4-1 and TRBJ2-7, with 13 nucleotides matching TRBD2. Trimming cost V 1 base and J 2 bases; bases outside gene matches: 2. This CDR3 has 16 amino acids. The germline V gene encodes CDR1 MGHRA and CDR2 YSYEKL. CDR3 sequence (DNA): TGCGCCAGCAGCCAAGCAGGGACTAGCGGGGCCTACGAGCAGTACTTC. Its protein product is CASSQAGTSGAYEQYF.

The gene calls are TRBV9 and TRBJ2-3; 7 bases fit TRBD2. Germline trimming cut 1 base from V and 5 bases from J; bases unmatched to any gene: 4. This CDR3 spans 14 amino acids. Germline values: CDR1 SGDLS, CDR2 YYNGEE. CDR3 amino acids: CASSVCGREDTQYF. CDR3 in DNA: TGTGCCAGCAGCGTATGCGGGAGAGAAGATACGCAGTATTTT. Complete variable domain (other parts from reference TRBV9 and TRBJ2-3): DSGVTQTPKHLITATGQRVTLRCSPRSGDLSVYWYQQSLDQGLQFLIQYYNGEERAKGNILERFSAQQFPDLHSELNLSSLELGDSALYFCASSVCGREDTQYFGPGTRLTVL.

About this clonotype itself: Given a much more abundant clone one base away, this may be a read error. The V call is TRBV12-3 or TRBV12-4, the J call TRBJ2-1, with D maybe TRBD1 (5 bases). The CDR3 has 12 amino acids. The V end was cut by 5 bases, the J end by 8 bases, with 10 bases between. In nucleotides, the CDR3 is TGTGCCAGCAGTGCGACAGCTGATGAGCAGTTCTTC. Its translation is CASSATADEQFF.

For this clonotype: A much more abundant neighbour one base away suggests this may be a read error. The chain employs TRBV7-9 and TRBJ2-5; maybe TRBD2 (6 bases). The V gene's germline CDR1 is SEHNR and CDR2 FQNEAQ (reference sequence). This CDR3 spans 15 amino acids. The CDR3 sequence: CASSLGFSGQGTQYF. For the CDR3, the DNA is TGTGCCAGCAGCTTAGGGTTTAGCGGTCAAGGGACCCAGTACTTC.

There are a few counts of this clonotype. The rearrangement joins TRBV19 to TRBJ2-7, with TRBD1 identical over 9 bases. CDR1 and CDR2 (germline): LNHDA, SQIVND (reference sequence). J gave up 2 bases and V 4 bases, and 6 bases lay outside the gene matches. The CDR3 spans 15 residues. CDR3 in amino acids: CASSNRDRAPYEQYF. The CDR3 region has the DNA TGTGCCAGTAGTAACCGGGACAGGGCCCCCTACGAGCAGTACTTC.

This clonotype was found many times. The CDR3 spells CASSYPLKDFTYGYTF. Here the CDR3 DNA reads TGTGCCAGCAGTTACCCCTTAAAGGATTTTACCTATGGCTACACCTTC. The chain combines TRBV6-2 or TRBV6-3 with TRBJ1-2; D is undetermined. Germline-derived CDR1 and CDR2 are MNHEY and SVGEGT. Trimming removed 2 bases at V and 4 bases at J, with 17 bases between. The CDR3 is 16 amino acids.

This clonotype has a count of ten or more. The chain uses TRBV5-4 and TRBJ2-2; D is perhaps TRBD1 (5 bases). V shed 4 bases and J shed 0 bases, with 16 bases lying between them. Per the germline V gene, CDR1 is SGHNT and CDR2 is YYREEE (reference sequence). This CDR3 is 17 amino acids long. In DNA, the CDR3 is TGTGCCAGCAGCCTGCTCTCAGGGCTATCGAACACCGGGGAGCTGTTTTTT. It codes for CASSLLSGLSNTGELFF. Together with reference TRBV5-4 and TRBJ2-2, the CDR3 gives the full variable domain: ETGVTQSPTHLIKTRGQQVTLRCSSQSGHNTVSWYQQALGQGPQFIFQYYREEENGRGNFPPRFSGLQFPNYSSELNVNALELDDSALYLCASSLLSGLSNTGELFFGEGSRLTVL.

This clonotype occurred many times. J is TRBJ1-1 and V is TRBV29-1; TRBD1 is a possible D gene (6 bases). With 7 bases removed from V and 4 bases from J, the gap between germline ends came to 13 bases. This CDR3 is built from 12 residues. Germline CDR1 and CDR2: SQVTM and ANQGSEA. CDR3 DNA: TGCAGCGGAGGGGACACCGTCACTGAAGCTTTCTTT. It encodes CSGGDTVTEAFF.

The CDR3 is CASGSAGTPGDYGYTF. CDR3 in DNA: TGTGCCAGCGGAAGTGCAGGGACTCCCGGGGACTATGGCTACACCTTC. The chain links TRBV6-2 or TRBV6-3 to TRBJ1-2, with D possibly being TRBD1 (5 bases). The CDR3 is 16 amino acids. V dropped 8 bases and J dropped 3 bases, with 22 bases sitting between them. The germline V gene encodes CDR1 MNHEY and CDR2 SVGEGT.

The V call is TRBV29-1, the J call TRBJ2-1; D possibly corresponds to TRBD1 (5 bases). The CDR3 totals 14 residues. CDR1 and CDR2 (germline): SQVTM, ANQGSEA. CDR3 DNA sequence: TGCAACGTAGACAGTCCACTCAGACGCCGTGAGCAGTTCTTC. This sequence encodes CNVDSPLRRREQFF.

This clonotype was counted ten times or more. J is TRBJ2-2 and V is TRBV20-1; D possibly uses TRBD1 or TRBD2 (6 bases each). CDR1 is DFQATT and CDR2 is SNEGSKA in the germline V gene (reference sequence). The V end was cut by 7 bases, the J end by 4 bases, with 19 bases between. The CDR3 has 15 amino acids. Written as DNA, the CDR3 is TGCAGTGTCAGGGAGGACAGTCTGGGCACCGGGGAGCTGTTTTTT. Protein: CSVREDSLGTGELFF.

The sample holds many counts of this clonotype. The DNA for the CDR3 is TGTGCCAGCAGTCCCCGAACAAACGCCTACGAGCAGTACTTC. Its protein is CASSPRTNAYEQYF. The chain combines TRBV27 with TRBJ2-7; D gene uncertain. The V and J ends lost 5 bases and 2 bases respectively, with 13 bases between them. Looked up from germline, CDR1 is MNHEY and CDR2 is SMNVEV (reference sequence). The CDR3 covers 14 residues.